The 21 T cell receptor beta chains presented below share a single source sample, sequenced in a study of lymphopenia after photon versus proton radiotherapy (dated by TCRdb to about 2019). The library was prepared using the immunoSEQ multiplex PCR assay. TCRdb re-hosts the immuneACCESS table, in-frame sequences only. Its copies lack some clones; in the studies checked, an unresolved V gene accounts for under half of them, and the cause for the rest is not known. The sample contains approximately 20,000 clones, 88% of them found a single time. The top ten constitute 9% to 10% of the sample. Sequencing was performed on peripheral blood, taken from a patient treated with proton-based radiotherapy. These receptors were obtained from a man aged 70 or older with pancreatic cancer.

CDR3 sequence: CASSVEHGQGNGANVLTF. CDR3 nucleotides: TGTGCCAGCAGCGTAGAACACGGGCAGGGGAACGGGGCCAACGTCCTGACTTTC. V is TRBV9 and J is TRBJ2-6, with a tentative D call TRBD1 (6 bases). Germline V lookup: CDR1 SGDLS, CDR2 YYNGEE. This CDR3 comprises 18 residues. V gave up 0 bases and J gave up 4 bases, with 17 bases separating them. The full variable domain, with the rest looked up from reference TRBV9 and TRBJ2-6, is DSGVTQTPKHLITATGQRVTLRCSPRSGDLSVYWYQQSLDQGLQFLIQYYNGEERAKGNILERFSAQQFPDLHSELNLSSLELGDSALYFCASSVEHGQGNGANVLTFGAGSRLTVL.

The rearrangement links TRBV13 to TRBJ1-2, with 7 bases matching TRBD1. V lost 4 bases to trimming and J lost 2 bases; unmatched junction nucleotides: 7. CDR1 is PRHDT, CDR2 FYEKMQ, per germline (reference sequence). The CDR3 covers 15 residues. CDR3 amino acids: CASSSTGDRNYGYTF. In DNA, the CDR3 is TGTGCCAGCAGCTCCACAGGGGACCGAAACTATGGCTACACCTTC.

The CDR3 nucleotides are TGTGCCAGCTCACGCTCGGCAGCCTCTAATGAAAAACTGTTTTTT. Protein: CASSRSAASNEKLFF. The chain recombines TRBV18 with TRBJ1-4; no reliable D call. The CDR3 has 15 residues. Trimming took 4 bases from V and 3 from J, leaving 12 bases between them. Germline CDR1 and CDR2: KGHSH and LQKENI.

V gene TRBV6-4 combines with J gene TRBJ1-5; no clear D. CDR3 length: 14 amino acids. CDR1 and CDR2 from the germline V gene are MRHNA and SNTAGT. V was clipped by 4 bases and J by 10 bases, with 17 bases between them. The CDR3 spells CASSGDKTCKPQHF. CDR3 in DNA: TGTGCCAGCAGTGGAGACAAAACTTGCAAACCCCAGCATTTT.

The chain combines TRBV5-8 with TRBJ2-7; no definite D call. With 4 bases removed from V and 3 bases from J, the gap between germline ends came to 5 bases. The CDR3 runs to 11 residues. Germline V gives CDR1 SGHTS, CDR2 YDEGEE. For the CDR3, the DNA is TGTGCCAGCAGCCCCAGCTACGAGCAGTACTTC. Residues: CASSPSYEQYF.

The CDR3 DNA is TGTGCCAGCAGTTATGTGACAGGGATGAATGAAAAACTGTTTTTT. This gives the protein CASSYVTGMNEKLFF. The chain has TRBV6-5 and TRBJ1-4; 7 nucleotides line up with TRBD1. The CDR3 totals 15 residues. After removal of 3 bases from V and 5 bases from J, the junction contained 6 bases not matched to a gene. Germline assignment: CDR1 MNHEY and CDR2 SVGAGI.

The rearrangement uses TRBV6-6 and TRBJ2-7; 11 nucleotides agree with TRBD1. From germline, CDR1 is MNHNY and CDR2 SVGAGI (reference sequence). This CDR3 region has 13 residues. V was clipped by 5 bases and J by 6 bases; unmatched bases: 3. CDR3 region: CASSRGQGGEQYF. The CDR3 DNA is TGTGCCAGCAGTAGGGGACAGGGGGGCGAGCAGTACTTC.

V is TRBV6-1 and J is TRBJ2-7; TRBD1 is a possible D gene (5 bases). Looked up from germline, CDR1 is MNHNS and CDR2 is SASEGT. This CDR3 spans 11 amino acids. V dropped 11 bases and J dropped 5 bases, with 13 bases sitting between them. In DNA, the CDR3 is TGTGCCGGGCAGGGATTTCACGAGCAGTACTTC. Its translation: CAGQGFHEQYF.

This clone has only one observation. The chain employs TRBV6-1 and TRBJ2-1; 10 nucleotides agree with TRBD1. V trimming: 6 bases; J trimming: 1 base; junction bases outside the gene matches: 0. Germline V gives CDR1 MNHNS, CDR2 SASEGT. The CDR3 has 14 residues. CDR3 in DNA: TGTGCCAGCAGGGACAGGGGGTCCTACAATGAGCAGTTCTTC. Amino acid sequence: CASRDRGSYNEQFF.

V and J are TRBV19 and TRBJ1-1; D gene ambiguous. The CDR3 consists of 13 residues. V was pared by 3 bases and J by 6 bases, with 11 bases between. The germline V gene has CDR1 LNHDA and CDR2 SQIVND (reference sequence). CDR3 in DNA: TGTGCCAGTAGTATTGAAAGGAGGTCTGAAGCTTTCTTT. Translating gives CASSIERRSEAFF. Full variable domain (remainder filled in from reference TRBV19 and TRBJ1-1): DGGITQSPKYLFRKEGQNVTLSCEQNLNHDAMYWYRQDPGQGLRLIYYSQIVNDFQKGDIAEGYSVSREKKESFPLTVTSAQKNPTAFYLCASSIERRSEAFFGQGTRLTVV.

This chain joins TRBV10-3 and TRBJ1-1; no definite D call. Trimming stripped 3 bases from V and 5 bases from J, with 16 bases between. The CDR3 has 15 amino acids. The germline V gene encodes CDR1 ENHRY and CDR2 SYGVKD. The DNA for the CDR3 is TGTGCCATCAGTGATGCGGGGAAGATAAAGACTGAAGCTTTCTTT. Residues: CAISDAGKIKTEAFF.

The gene calls are TRBV5-4 and TRBJ2-2; D is unclear. CDR3 length equals 15 residues. Trimming left V 7 bases short and J 0 bases short, with 13 bases between. CDR1 and CDR2 (germline): SGHNT, YYREEE (reference sequence). The CDR3 DNA reads TGTGCCAGCCGTGGGCACGTCGCGAACACCGGGGAGCTGTTTTTT. It yields the protein CASRGHVANTGELFF. The whole variable domain, remainder taken from reference TRBV5-4 and TRBJ2-2, is ETGVTQSPTHLIKTRGQQVTLRCSSQSGHNTVSWYQQALGQGPQFIFQYYREEENGRGNFPPRFSGLQFPNYSSELNVNALELDDSALYLCASRGHVANTGELFFGEGSRLTVL.

J is TRBJ1-2 and V is TRBV2; no definite D call. The CDR3 length is 13 residues. The V and J ends lost 6 bases and 1 base respectively, with 9 bases between them. Germline CDR1 is SNHLY and CDR2 is FYNNEI. The CDR3 protein is CASRNVLNYGYTF. CDR3 sequence (DNA): TGTGCCAGCAGGAACGTCCTTAACTATGGCTACACCTTC.

The chain carries TRBV7-9 and TRBJ1-1, with D tentatively TRBD1 (5 bases). V lost 5 bases to trimming and J lost 1 base, with 14 bases between them. The CDR3 loop spans 15 amino acids. Per germline, CDR1 SEHNR and CDR2 FQNEAQ (reference sequence). CDR3 coding DNA: TGTGCCAGCAGCGCCCCAGGGACGGCGAACACTGAAGCTTTCTTT. This translates into CASSAPGTANTEAFF. Filled out from reference TRBV7-9 and TRBJ1-1, the complete variable domain reads DTGVSQNPRHKITKRGQNVTFRCDPISEHNRLYWYRQTLGQGPEFLTYFQNEAQLEKSRLLSDRFSAERPKGSFSTLEIQRTEQGDSAMYLCASSAPGTANTEAFFGQGTRLTVV.

The chain has TRBV30 and TRBJ2-7; TRBD2 matches at 11 bases. Germline lookup yields CDR1 GTSNPN and CDR2 SVGIG (reference sequence). This CDR3 is 15 amino acids long. V shed 0 bases and J 3 bases; nucleotides not matched to a gene: 4. The CDR3 is CAWSVKLAGVYEQYF. The CDR3, as DNA: TGTGCCTGGAGTGTGAAACTAGCGGGAGTCTACGAGCAGTACTTC.

J is TRBJ2-1 and V is TRBV25-1; 11 bases map to TRBD2. This CDR3 region has 16 residues. V lost 4 bases and J lost 7; bases outside the gene matches: 9. Germline assignment: CDR1 MGHDK and CDR2 SYGVNS. CDR3 DNA: TGTGCCAGCAGTGCTCCACTAGCGGGAGTGGTTAATGAGCAGTTCTTC. Its translation is CASSAPLAGVVNEQFF.

V and J are TRBV6-1 and TRBJ2-2; 9 positions match TRBD2. Germline V gene data show CDR1 as MNHNS and CDR2 as SASEGT. V gave up 4 bases and J gave up 7 bases; unmatched junction bases: 10. The CDR3 is made up of 16 amino acids. The CDR3 sequence is CASSATAGGPNGELFF. The CDR3 DNA sequence: TGTGCCAGCAGTGCGACGGCGGGGGGGCCGAACGGGGAGCTGTTTTTT.

This chain connects TRBV11-3 to TRBJ2-3, with 14 bases aligning to TRBD2. Trimming took 4 bases from V and 8 from J; bases not matched to a gene: 5. The CDR3 sequence is 15 residues long. Germline lookup yields CDR1 SGHNT and CDR2 YENEEA. The CDR3 protein is CASSSGLAGVGTQYF. The CDR3 region has the DNA TGTGCCAGCAGCTCGGGACTAGCGGGAGTAGGTACGCAGTATTTT.

The chain joins TRBV5-1 to TRBJ2-6, with D uncertain. The V end lost 5 bases, the J end lost 2 bases, and 11 bases lay between the germline ends. Germline V CDR1 and CDR2: SGHRS, YFSETQ. The CDR3 length is 15 residues. The CDR3 reads CASRDGITGANVLTF. The CDR3 coding sequence is TGCGCCAGCAGAGATGGGATTACTGGGGCCAACGTCCTGACTTTC.

The chain couples TRBV11-3 to TRBJ1-4; weak D call: TRBD1 (5 bases). V shed 3 bases and J shed 8 bases, with 16 bases lying between them. Germline lookup yields CDR1 SGHNT and CDR2 YENEEA. The CDR3 spans 15 residues. The CDR3 nucleotides read TGTGCCAGCAGCTTGAATGGGGGGACTGGAGAAAAACTGTTTTTT. This sequence encodes CASSLNGGTGEKLFF.

Regarding this clone: Mismatch with germline at one junction end may stem from a read error. V is TRBV25-1 and J is TRBJ1-2; unclear D gene. CDR3 size: 14 residues. Germline CDR1 MGHDK, CDR2 SYGVNS. Written as DNA, the CDR3 is TGTGCCAGCAGTGAATGGGGTCGCAACTCTGGCTACACCTTC. Residues: CASSEWGRNSGYTF.